Described below is a single TCR beta chain sequence and its context. The target antigen is unknown. The sample belongs to a study of graft-versus-host responses after intestinal transplantation. Study as a whole: Each transplant was multivisceral, liver-intestinal, or isolated intestinal.

With 3 bases removed from V and 6 bases from J, the gap between germline ends came to 18 bases. The germline CDR1 and CDR2 sequences are LNHDA and SQIVND (reference sequence). The CDR3 is 16 amino acids. Overall study findings and caveats: Among recipient marrow samples, GvH clones were found; some appeared first in ileum or blood.

Only in-frame clones appear in the TCRdb table, and some are missing; sequencing was by immunoSEQ multiplex PCR. Of some 87,000 clones listed, about 93% are singletons. This sequence was found in a human donor who was the organ donor for an intestinal transplant. The source material was unstimulated CD8+ T cells sorted from spleen or lymph node cells, sampled before transplant. The chain recombines TRBV19 with TRBJ1-5; the D is unclear. CDR3 DNA sequence: TGTGCCAGTAGTATCGGAGAGGGTTTGTCATTTCAGCCCCAGCATTTT. This codes for CASSIGEGLSFQPQHF.